These 27 T cell receptor beta chains were all obtained from the same sample, sequenced in a study of T cells after yellow fever vaccination. TCRdb recomputed calls from the 5' RACE reads with MiXCR, one row per CDR3 protein. This table holds under 300,000 distinct CDR3 sequences, 10% to 15% found once. The sample consisted of CD4+ T cells sorted from PBMCs, taken 45 days after the yellow fever booster vaccination. Every receptor here comes from a man aged 25-40 years who received the YFV17D yellow fever vaccine.

This clonotype was recorded once. J is TRBJ2-7 and V is TRBV19, with TRBD1 identical over 7 bases. After removal of 6 bases from V and 3 bases from J, the junction contained 14 bases not matched to a gene. Germline values: CDR1 LNHDA, CDR2 SQIVND (reference sequence). This CDR3 has 16 residues. Here the CDR3 DNA reads TGTGCCAGTAGGGACTCGACAGGGAGTGGGATCTACGAGCAGTACTTC. Translated: CASRDSTGSGIYEQYF.

In its sample, this clonotype was seen a few times. V and J are TRBV29-1 and TRBJ2-1; no reliable D call. Deletions cut 4 bases from V and 10 bases from J, with 8 bases between. The CDR3 has 10 amino acids. Germline V gene data show CDR1 as SQVTM and CDR2 as ANQGSEA. CDR3 region: CSVAQLEQFF. The CDR3 DNA reads as TGCAGCGTTGCTCAGTTGGAGCAGTTCTTC.

This clonotype appeared many times. The chain combines TRBV5-1 with TRBJ2-5, with D tentatively TRBD2 (5 bases). The CDR3 covers 16 residues. Germline V gives CDR1 SGHRS, CDR2 YFSETQ. Trimming took off 0 bases at V and 4 bases at J, with 16 bases between the two ends. The CDR3 DNA sequence: TGCGCCAGCAGCTTGGAACCTCAGGACTTTCCAGAGACCCAGTACTTC. The encoded protein is CASSLEPQDFPETQYF. The full variable domain, its missing parts supplied by reference TRBV5-1 and TRBJ2-5, is KAGVTQTPRYLIKTRGQQVTLSCSPISGHRSVSWYQQTPGQGLQFLFEYFSETQRNKGNFPGRFSGRQFSNSRSEMNVSTLELGDSALYLCASSLEPQDFPETQYFGPGTRLLVL.

Only a few counts were recorded for this clonotype. This chain connects TRBV20-1 to TRBJ1-1, with unresolved D. This CDR3 region has 14 residues. Trimming removed 0 bases from V and 0 bases from J, with 8 bases in between. Germline-derived CDR1 and CDR2 are DFQATT and SNEGSKA (reference sequence). The CDR3 protein is CSARDVGLNTEAFF. The CDR3 DNA reads as TGCAGTGCTAGAGATGTGGGTCTGAACACTGAAGCTTTCTTT.

This clonotype was counted at least ten times. The chain employs TRBV15 and TRBJ2-1; 8 bases map to TRBD1. The CDR3 covers 14 residues. V lost 2 bases to trimming and J lost 5 bases; unmatched junction nucleotides: 2. Germline CDR1 and CDR2: LNHNV and YYDKDF (reference sequence). This CDR3 is CATSRRTGNNEQFF. The CDR3 nucleotides read TGTGCCACCAGCAGAAGGACAGGGAACAATGAGCAGTTCTTC.

This clonotype has a handful of counts. The chain recombines TRBV7-2 with TRBJ1-1; D unresolved. CDR3 length equals 12 residues. The V end was cut by 2 bases, the J end by 5 bases, with 6 bases between. Germline CDR1 reads SGHTA; CDR2 reads FQGNSA. The CDR3 is CASSLMVTEAFF. In nucleotides, the CDR3 is TGTGCCAGCAGCTTAATGGTAACTGAAGCTTTCTTT.

The chain combines TRBV12-3 or TRBV12-4 with TRBJ2-1, with D perhaps TRBD2 (6 bases). The CDR3 loop spans 16 amino acids. V shed 3 bases and J shed 0 bases, with 12 bases lying between them. The DNA of the CDR3 is TGTGCCAGCAGTTTCCTGGCGGGGTTCTCCTACAATGAGCAGTTCTTC. Amino acid sequence: CASSFLAGFSYNEQFF.

A remark on this clonotype: A much larger clone lies one base from this, so it may be a read error. The chain employs TRBV20-1 and TRBJ2-3, with a tentative D call TRBD1 (7 bases). The CDR3 length is 13 residues. V shed 5 bases and J shed 8 bases, with 17 bases lying between them. Germline CDR1 reads DFQATT; CDR2 reads SNEGSKA (reference sequence). The CDR3 DNA sequence: TGCAGTGCTCCCCTGGACAGGAGGGGTACGCAGTATTTT. It codes for CSAPLDRRGTQYF.

The V gene is TRBV5-1, the J gene TRBJ2-1, with 8 nucleotides matching TRBD2. The CDR3 is 14 residues long. Germline CDR1 SGHRS, CDR2 YFSETQ. V shed 4 bases, J shed 8 bases, and the junction held 8 bases outside the gene matches. The CDR3 loop is CASSLVGAGDEQFF. CDR3 coding DNA: TGCGCCAGCAGCCTGGTCGGAGCGGGAGATGAGCAGTTCTTC.

The chain links TRBV27 to TRBJ2-1; 7 bases are a match to TRBD1. The CDR3 sequence is 15 residues long. After removal of 7 bases from V and 2 bases from J, the junction contained 8 bases not matched to a gene. Germline V lookup: CDR1 MNHEY, CDR2 SMNVEV (reference sequence). As DNA, the CDR3 is TGTGCCAGCAACGAGGGGGCCCTAACCTACAATGAGCAGTTCTTC. It is translated as CASNEGALTYNEQFF.

The chain has TRBV7-2 and TRBJ1-5; the match to TRBD1 covers 10 bases. Germline V CDR1 and CDR2: SGHTA, FQGNSA. This CDR3 region has 16 residues. V trimming: 3 bases; J trimming: 5 bases; junction bases outside the gene matches: 7. This CDR3 reads CASSFGQGGGHQPQHF. CDR3 DNA: TGTGCCAGCAGCTTTGGACAGGGGGGGGGGCATCAGCCCCAGCATTTT.

This clonotype has more than one count but fewer than ten. This sequence joins TRBV15 and TRBJ2-1; perhaps TRBD1 as D (6 bases). Deletions cut 6 bases from V and 0 bases from J, with 6 bases between. The CDR3 loop spans 13 amino acids. Germline V CDR1 and CDR2: LNHNV, YYDKDF (reference sequence). The CDR3 here is CATRDSSYNEQFF. As DNA, the CDR3 is TGTGCCACCAGGGACAGCTCCTACAATGAGCAGTTCTTC.

The rearrangement joins TRBV12-3 or TRBV12-4 to TRBJ2-1; 9 bases map to TRBD2. The junction had 10 bases not matched to a gene; V was cut back by 6 bases and J by 4 bases. This CDR3 region has 16 residues. For the CDR3, the DNA is TGTGCCAGCAGCACCCCGGCGGGAGGGGGTTACAATGAGCAGTTCTTC. This translates into CASSTPAGGGYNEQFF.

This clonotype was detected a few times. This chain connects TRBV20-1 to TRBJ2-1; D is ambiguous. The V end lost 6 bases, the J end lost 9 bases, and 15 bases lay between the germline ends. This CDR3 spans 12 amino acids. Germline values: CDR1 DFQATT, CDR2 SNEGSKA (reference sequence). CDR3 sequence (DNA): TGCAGTGCGCTCCTAGGAGATAGTGAGCAGTTCTTC. Translation gives CSALLGDSEQFF.

This clonotype was observed a few times. This chain uses TRBV12-5 with TRBJ1-1; a weak D match, TRBD1 (6 bases). Germline lookup yields CDR1 LGHNT and CDR2 FRNRAP. The CDR3 length is 15 residues. V lost 7 bases to trimming and J lost 7 bases, with 22 bases between them. CDR3 residues: CASAPGEGGIVEAFF. CDR3 nucleotide sequence: TGTGCTAGTGCCCCTGGGGAGGGGGGGATAGTTGAAGCTTTCTTT.

This clonotype has more than one count but fewer than ten. The chain has TRBV7-2 and TRBJ2-2, with 8 nucleotides matching TRBD2. The CDR3 is 16 amino acids. In germline, CDR1 is SGHTA, CDR2 FQGNSA. Losses at the gene ends were 2 bases for V and 2 bases for J; bases not matched to a gene: 4. The CDR3 loop is CASSLIAGGNTGELFF. The CDR3 nucleotides read TGTGCCAGCAGCTTAATCGCGGGAGGAAACACCGGGGAGCTGTTTTTT.

The chain couples TRBV18 to TRBJ2-1; D might be TRBD1 or TRBD2, each matching 6 bases. V gave up 3 bases and J gave up 2 bases, with 17 bases separating them. CDR1 KGHSH and CDR2 LQKENI come from the germline V gene. The CDR3 has 17 amino acids. CDR3 bases: TGTGCCAGCTCACCCCCGGGGGCGGGCGTCGCCTACAATGAGCAGTTCTTC. Translated, it gives CASSPPGAGVAYNEQFF.

This clonotype came up a few times. The chain recombines TRBV12-3 or TRBV12-4 with TRBJ2-7; D might be TRBD1 (5 bases). CDR3 length: 13 amino acids. Trimming cost V 4 bases and J 1 base, with 8 bases left between them. For the CDR3, the DNA is TGTGCCAGCAGTTGGGGCCATTCCTACGAGCAGTACTTC. It yields the protein CASSWGHSYEQYF.

V and J are TRBV7-2 and TRBJ2-1; unclear D gene. The CDR3 is 14 amino acids. Germline V CDR1 and CDR2: SGHTA, FQGNSA. V gave up 1 base and J gave up 4 bases, with 8 bases separating them. As DNA, the CDR3 is TGTGCCAGCAGCTTAGTAAACCTGTACAATGAGCAGTTCTTC. This encodes CASSLVNLYNEQFF.

Only a few counts were recorded for this clonotype. The chain carries TRBV10-3 and TRBJ2-3; D gene uncertain. This CDR3 is 14 amino acids long. Trimming stripped 2 bases from V and 7 bases from J, with 13 bases between. From germline, CDR1 is ENHRY and CDR2 SYGVKD. CDR3 DNA sequence: TGTGCCATCAGTGAGACAGCGACTTCACATACGCAGTATTTT. Encoded protein: CAISETATSHTQYF.

The chain carries TRBV7-9 and TRBJ2-3; the D gene is possibly TRBD1 (5 bases). The CDR3 has 17 residues. Germline V gene sequence: CDR1 SEHNR, CDR2 FQNEAQ (reference sequence). Trimming cost V 3 bases and J 0 bases, with 16 bases left between them. CDR3 loop: CASSFPLYRKSTDTQYF. The CDR3, as DNA: TGTGCCAGCAGCTTTCCCCTCTACAGGAAGAGCACAGATACGCAGTATTTT. Full variable domain (outside the CDR3, taken from reference TRBV7-9 and TRBJ2-3): DTGVSQNPRHKITKRGQNVTFRCDPISEHNRLYWYRQTLGQGPEFLTYFQNEAQLEKSRLLSDRFSAERPKGSFSTLEIQRTEQGDSAMYLCASSFPLYRKSTDTQYFGPGTRLTVL.

The chain carries TRBV20-1 and TRBJ2-1, with TRBD2 identical over 12 bases. The CDR3 runs to 18 residues. Germline loops: CDR1 DFQATT, CDR2 SNEGSKA (reference sequence). V was clipped by 1 base and J by 6 bases; unmatched bases: 13. This chain's CDR3 is CSARVASGRAGLTNEQFF. In DNA form, the CDR3 reads TGCAGTGCTAGAGTGGCTAGCGGGAGGGCCGGGCTCACCAATGAGCAGTTCTTC.

V and J are TRBV11-1 and TRBJ1-6, with no clear D. With 1 base removed from V and 0 bases from J, the gap between germline ends came to 13 bases. CDR3 size: 18 residues. CDR1 and CDR2 from the germline V gene are SGHAT and FQDESV (reference sequence). CDR3 DNA sequence: TGTGCCAGCAGCTTAGGTGCCTACAGAAGCTCCTATAATTCACCCCTCCACTTT. Translating it yields CASSLGAYRSSYNSPLHF.

The gene calls are TRBV7-2 and TRBJ2-5; 9 bases map to TRBD1. This CDR3 is 14 amino acids long. The trim removed 1 base at V and 9 bases at J, leaving 6 bases unmatched. Germline V CDR1 and CDR2: SGHTA, FQGNSA. CDR3 DNA sequence: TGTGCCAGCAGCTTAGAACAGGGGGCTTTGGCCCAGTACTTC. It yields the protein CASSLEQGALAQYF.

This clonotype was picked up a small number of times. The chain combines TRBV7-8 with TRBJ2-5; 9 bases match TRBD2. The CDR3 is 16 residues long. V lost 8 bases, J lost 1 base, and 11 bases stayed unmatched. Per germline, CDR1 SGHVS and CDR2 FQNEAQ. This CDR3 reads CASRLLFSGGQETQYF. For the CDR3, the DNA is TGTGCCAGCCGACTACTTTTTAGCGGGGGCCAAGAGACCCAGTACTTC.

The rearrangement uses TRBV7-2 and TRBJ1-2; maybe TRBD1 (5 bases). V was shortened by 3 bases and J by 6 bases, with 11 bases between the two germline ends. The CDR3 has 13 residues. Germline values: CDR1 SGHTA, CDR2 FQGNSA. Here the CDR3 reads CASSLGREDGYTF. The CDR3 bases are TGTGCCAGCAGCTTGGGCAGGGAGGATGGCTACACCTTC.

V usage is TRBV29-1 and J usage is TRBJ2-5, with a possible D match to TRBD1 (6 bases). Germline V lookup: CDR1 SQVTM, CDR2 ANQGSEA. V gave up 7 bases and J gave up 1 base, with 10 bases separating them. The CDR3 sequence is 12 residues long. In DNA, the CDR3 is TGCAGCGCCTGGACAGCCCAAGAGACCCAGTACTTC. Amino acids: CSAWTAQETQYF.